A selection of T cell receptor beta chains follows, all from one sample in a study of blood T cell repertoires in COVID-19. Method: immunoSEQ multiplex PCR; TCRdb's copy keeps in-frame clones and lacks some. Seen here are more than 200,000 clones, 82% observed once, and the top ten hold 4.5% to 5%. Sample: peripheral blood. The receptors were gathered from an elderly woman with active or convalescent COVID-19. CDR3s include the opening cysteine and the closing phenylalanine or tryptophan. The D gene is left open where the match is weak. Clone sizes are given selectively: once, few, many, or a class where the clone is expanded.

d_call	v_call	clone_size	j_call	cdr3_aa	cdr3_nt
TRBD1	TRBV4-1	.	TRBJ1-2	CASSQPTGLGGTYTF	TGCGCCAGCAGCCAACCGACAGGGCTGGGGGGAACTTACACCTTC
.	TRBV7-2	.	TRBJ2-7	CASSRRRDNEQYF	TGTGCCAGCAGCCGGCGTCGGGACAACGAGCAGTACTTC
.	TRBV9	.	TRBJ1-2	CASSVAEVRDYGYTF	TGTGCCAGCAGCGTAGCTGAGGTACGGGACTATGGCTACACCTTC
TRBD2	TRBV7-9	.	TRBJ2-2	CASSARLADLTGELFF	TGTGCCAGCAGCGCCCGACTAGCGGACCTCACCGGGGAGCTGTTTTTT
.	TRBV29-1	.	TRBJ2-1	CSVEEFQGGREQFF	TGCAGCGTTGAAGAGTTCCAGGGCGGCAGGGAGCAGTTCTTC
TRBD2	TRBV20-1	.	TRBJ2-7	CSASAGTSGGPDAYEQYF	TGCAGTGCTAGTGCCGGGACTAGCGGGGGGCCCGACGCCTACGAGCAGTACTTC
TRBD2	TRBV24-1	.	TRBJ2-5	CATSDFPPGGQETQYF	TGTGCCACCAGTGATTTTCCGCCGGGGGGCCAAGAGACCCAGTACTTC
.	TRBV6-6	.	TRBJ1-1	CASRKQGGNTEAFF	TGTGCCAGCAGGAAACAGGGTGGGAACACTGAAGCTTTCTTT
TRBD1	TRBV7-8	.	TRBJ1-6	CASSLATGLESPLHF	TGTGCCAGCAGCTTAGCGACAGGGCTTGAATCACCCCTCCACTTT
TRBD2	TRBV5-1	.	TRBJ2-3	CASSLTSGGAGGGTQYF	TGCGCCAGCAGCTTGACTAGCGGGGGGGCGGGAGGAGGCACGCAGTATTTT
TRBD2	TRBV9	.	TRBJ2-5	CASSVGSGGAETQYF	TGTGCCAGCAGCGTAGGAAGCGGGGGGGCAGAGACCCAGTACTTC
.	TRBV10-1	.	TRBJ1-3	CASSSTASGNTIYF	TGCGCCAGCAGTTCAACAGCCTCTGGAAACACCATATATTTT
TRBD1	TRBV24-1	.	TRBJ2-5	CATSDEDRAKTQYF	TGTGCCACCAGTGATGAAGACAGGGCGAAGACCCAGTACTTC
.	TRBV24-1	.	TRBJ1-5	CATSDWGDRPQHF	TGTGCCACCAGTGATTGGGGGGATCGTCCCCAGCATTTT
TRBD2	TRBV5-1	.	TRBJ2-3	CASSLVGSGNADTQYF	TGCGCCAGCAGCTTGGTTGGAAGCGGGAATGCAGATACGCAGTATTTT
.	TRBV19	.	TRBJ2-7	CASSIDGSVRSYEQYF	TGTGCCAGTAGTATAGACGGGTCAGTTCGTTCCTACGAGCAGTACTTC
TRBD1	TRBV5-1	.	TRBJ1-2	CASSPPTGGNYGYTF	TGCGCCAGCAGCCCTCCGACAGGGGGCAACTATGGCTACACCTTC
TRBD2	TRBV6-2/TRBV6-3	.	TRBJ2-3	CASSYSIHGGTTYTQYF	TGTGCCAGCAGTTACTCGATACACGGGGGGACCACATATACGCAGTATTTT
.	TRBV30	.	TRBJ2-1	CAWSVSYNEQFF	TGTGCCTGGAGTGTATCGTACAATGAGCAGTTCTTC
.	TRBV6-1	.	TRBJ2-1	CASSGPTGEGIYNEQFF	TGTGCCAGCAGTGGACCGACAGGGGAGGGGATTTACAATGAGCAGTTCTTC
TRBD1	TRBV18	.	TRBJ2-7	CASSPISDRGSEQYF	TGTGCCAGCTCACCCATCTCGGACAGGGGATCCGAGCAGTACTTC
.	TRBV5-1	.	TRBJ2-4	CASSLAWLGSIQYF	TGCGCCAGCAGCTTGGCCTGGCTAGGGAGCATTCAGTACTTC
TRBD1	TRBV27	.	TRBJ1-2	CASGGDRGYGYTF	TGTGCCAGCGGGGGGGACAGGGGATATGGCTACACCTTC
.	TRBV2	.	TRBJ2-6	CASSRQRANVLTF	TGTGCCAGCAGCCGACAGCGGGCCAACGTCCTGACTTTC
.	TRBV3-1/TRBV3-2	.	TRBJ1-3	CASSPFPGEEFLSGNTIYF	TGTGCCAGCAGCCCTTTTCCCGGGGAAGAATTTCTCTCTGGAAACACCATATATTTT
TRBD2	TRBV5-1	.	TRBJ2-1	CASSLGGTSGSNEQFF	TGCGCCAGCAGCTTGGGCGGGACTAGCGGGAGTAATGAGCAGTTCTTC
TRBD2	TRBV5-1	.	TRBJ2-2	CASSKGLAGGPGTGELFF	TGCGCCAGCAGCAAGGGACTAGCGGGAGGGCCAGGCACCGGGGAGCTGTTTTTT
.	TRBV5-1	.	TRBJ2-3	CASSLQDRSTDTQYF	TGCGCCAGCAGCTTGCAGGACAGAAGCACAGATACGCAGTATTTT
.	TRBV19	.	TRBJ1-1	CASSTTDSRNTEAFF	TGTGCCAGTAGTACCACTGACAGTCGGAACACTGAAGCTTTCTTT
.	TRBV3-1/TRBV3-2	.	TRBJ2-5	CASSPFTGKEETQYF	TGTGCCAGCAGCCCTTTTACGGGGAAAGAAGAGACCCAGTACTTC
.	TRBV3-1/TRBV3-2	few	TRBJ1-2	CASSQDQGGYGYTF	TGTGCCAGCAGCCAAGACCAGGGAGGCTATGGCTACACCTTC
.	TRBV6-5	.	TRBJ2-7	CASSSQEGRYEQYF	TGTGCCAGCAGTAGTCAGGAGGGGAGGTACGAGCAGTACTTC
TRBD2	TRBV6-6	.	TRBJ2-5	CASSPAGAGVFQETQYF	TGTGCCAGCAGTCCCGCCGGTGCGGGGGTCTTCCAAGAGACCCAGTACTTC
.	TRBV28	.	TRBJ2-2	CASSFSLAPGELFF	TGTGCCAGCAGTTTTTCTTTAGCCCCCGGGGAGCTGTTTTTT
TRBD2	TRBV11-3	.	TRBJ2-5	CASSLRLAGGQETQYF	TGTGCCAGCAGCCTCCGACTAGCGGGGGGGCAAGAGACCCAGTACTTC
.	TRBV3-1/TRBV3-2	.	TRBJ1-1	CASRAGTRNTEAFF	TGTGCCAGCAGGGCCGGGACACGTAACACTGAAGCTTTCTTT
TRBD1	TRBV30	.	TRBJ1-5	CAWEPGQGQNQPQHF	TGTGCCTGGGAACCGGGACAGGGCCAAAATCAGCCCCAGCATTTT